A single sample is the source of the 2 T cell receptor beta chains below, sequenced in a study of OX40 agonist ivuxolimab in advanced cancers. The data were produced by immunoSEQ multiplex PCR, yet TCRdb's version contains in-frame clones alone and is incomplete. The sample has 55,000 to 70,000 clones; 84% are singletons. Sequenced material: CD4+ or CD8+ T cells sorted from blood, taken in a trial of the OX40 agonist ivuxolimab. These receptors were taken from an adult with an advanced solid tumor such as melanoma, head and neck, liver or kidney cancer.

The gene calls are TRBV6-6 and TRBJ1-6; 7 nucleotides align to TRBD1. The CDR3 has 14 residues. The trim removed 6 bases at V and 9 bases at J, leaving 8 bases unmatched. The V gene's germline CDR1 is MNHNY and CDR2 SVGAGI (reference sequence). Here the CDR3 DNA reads TGTGCCAGCAGCCTCGGACAGGAGGTTTCACCCCTCCACTTT. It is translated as CASSLGQEVSPLHF.

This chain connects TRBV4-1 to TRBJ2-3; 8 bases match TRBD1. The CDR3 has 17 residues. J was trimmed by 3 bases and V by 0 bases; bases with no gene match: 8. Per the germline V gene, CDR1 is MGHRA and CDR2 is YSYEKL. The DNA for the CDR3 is TGCGCCAGCAGCCAAGATCTCAGGGGGCGAATGACAGATACGCAGTATTTT. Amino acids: CASSQDLRGRMTDTQYF.